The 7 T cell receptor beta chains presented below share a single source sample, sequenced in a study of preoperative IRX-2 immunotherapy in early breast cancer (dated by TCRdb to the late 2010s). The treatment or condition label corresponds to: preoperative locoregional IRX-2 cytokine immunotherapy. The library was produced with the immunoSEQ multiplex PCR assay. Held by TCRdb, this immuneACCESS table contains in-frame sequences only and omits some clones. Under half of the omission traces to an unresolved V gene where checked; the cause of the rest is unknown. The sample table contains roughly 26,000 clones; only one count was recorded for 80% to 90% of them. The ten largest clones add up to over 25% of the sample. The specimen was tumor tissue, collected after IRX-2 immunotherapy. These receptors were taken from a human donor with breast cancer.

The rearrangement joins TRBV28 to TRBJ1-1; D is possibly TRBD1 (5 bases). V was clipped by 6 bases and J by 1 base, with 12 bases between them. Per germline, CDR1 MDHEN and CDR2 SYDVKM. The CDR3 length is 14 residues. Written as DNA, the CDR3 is TGTGCCAGCAGAAATGGGGGTACGAACACTGAAGCTTTCTTT. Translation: CASRNGGTNTEAFF.

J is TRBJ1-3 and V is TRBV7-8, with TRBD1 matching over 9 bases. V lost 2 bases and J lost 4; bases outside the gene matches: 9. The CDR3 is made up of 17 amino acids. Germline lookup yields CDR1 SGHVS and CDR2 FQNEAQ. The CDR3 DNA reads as TGTGCCAGCAGCTTAAGCCCGGGACAGGGCTTCGGAAACACCATATATTTT. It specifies CASSLSPGQGFGNTIYF.

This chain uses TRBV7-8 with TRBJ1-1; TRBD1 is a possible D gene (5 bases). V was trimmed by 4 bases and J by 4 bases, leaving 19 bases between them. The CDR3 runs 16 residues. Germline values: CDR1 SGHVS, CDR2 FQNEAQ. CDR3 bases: TGTGCCAGCAGCTCAAAGGGGTTGTATGGGGGCACTGAAGCTTTCTTT. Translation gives CASSSKGLYGGTEAFF.

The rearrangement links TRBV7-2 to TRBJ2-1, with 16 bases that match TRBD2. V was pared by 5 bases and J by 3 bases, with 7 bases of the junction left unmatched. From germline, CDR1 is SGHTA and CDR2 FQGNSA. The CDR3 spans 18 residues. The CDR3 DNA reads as TGTGCCAGCAGCCTCGGGACTAGCGGGGGGGCGGTCTACAATGAGCAGTTCTTC. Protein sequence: CASSLGTSGGAVYNEQFF.

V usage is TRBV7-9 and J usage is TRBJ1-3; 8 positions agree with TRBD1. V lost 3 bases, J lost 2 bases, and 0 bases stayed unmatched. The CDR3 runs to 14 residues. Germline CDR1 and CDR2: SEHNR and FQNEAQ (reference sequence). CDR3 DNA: TGTGCCAGCAGCTTGACAGGGGCTGGAAACACCATATATTTT. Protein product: CASSLTGAGNTIYF.

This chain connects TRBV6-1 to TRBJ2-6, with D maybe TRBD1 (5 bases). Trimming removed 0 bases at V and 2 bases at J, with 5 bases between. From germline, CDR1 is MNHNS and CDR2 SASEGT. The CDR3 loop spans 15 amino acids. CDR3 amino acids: CASSEADTGANVLTF. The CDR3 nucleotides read TGTGCCAGCAGTGAAGCGGACACTGGGGCCAACGTCCTGACTTTC.

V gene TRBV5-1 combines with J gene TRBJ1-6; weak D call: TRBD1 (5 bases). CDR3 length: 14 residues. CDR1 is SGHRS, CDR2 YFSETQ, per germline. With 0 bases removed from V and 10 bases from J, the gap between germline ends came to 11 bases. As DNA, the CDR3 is TGCGCCAGCAGCTTGGCCAGGGAGGGATCACCCCTCCACTTT. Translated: CASSLAREGSPLHF.